Presented here are 22 T cell receptor beta chains from one specimen sequenced in a study of cytomegalovirus exposure and HLA in healthy donors. This PCR relied on a set of 60 Vbeta primers and 13 Jbeta primers. Sequencing used immunoSEQ multiplex PCR; TCRdb keeps in-frame clones, though not all of them. The sample carries 150,000 to 200,000 clones, 75% recorded once. The specimen sequenced was PBMCs. The receptors here all came from a woman aged 45-65 years in good health and CMV-seropositive.

On this clone itself: Other nucleotide sequences from this sample produce the same CDR3. The DNA of the CDR3 is TGTGCCAGCAGCTTGGGACAGCAAGAGACCCAGTACTTC. The encoded protein is CASSLGQQETQYF. The V and J genes are TRBV5-6 and TRBJ2-5, with a weak D call TRBD1 (5 bases). V was trimmed by 0 bases and J by 2 bases, leaving 5 bases between them. Germline CDR1 and CDR2: SGHDT and YYEEEE. The CDR3 length is 13 residues. The variable domain in full, completed from reference TRBV5-6 and TRBJ2-5, reads DAGVTQSPTHLIKTRGQQVTLRCSPKSGHDTVSWYQQALGQGPQFIFQYYEEEERQRGNFPDRFSGHQFPNYSSELNVNALLLGDSALYLCASSLGQQETQYFGPGTRLLVL.

V is TRBV2 and J is TRBJ1-2; no definite D call. Germline V gene sequence: CDR1 SNHLY, CDR2 FYNNEI. Trimming left V 3 bases short and J 6 bases short, with 11 bases between. The CDR3 has 13 residues. The CDR3 bases are TGTGCCAGCAGTGATCGAGGTGTAGATGGCTACACCTTC. Protein: CASSDRGVDGYTF. Combining the CDR3 with reference TRBV2 and TRBJ1-2 gives the whole variable domain EPEVTQTPSHQVTQMGQEVILRCVPISNHLYFYWYRQILGQKVEFLVSFYNNEISEKSEIFDDQFSVERPDGSNFTLKIRSTKLEDSAMYFCASSDRGVDGYTFGSGTRLTVV.

V and J are TRBV19 and TRBJ2-1; 8 nucleotides align to TRBD2. Losses at the gene ends were 6 bases for V and 4 bases for J; bases not matched to a gene: 11. The CDR3 sequence is 16 residues long. Germline-derived CDR1 and CDR2 are LNHDA and SQIVND (reference sequence). DNA of the CDR3: TGTGCCAGTAGCCCCGTTAGGGCGGGGGGATACAATGAGCAGTTCTTC. Protein: CASSPVRAGGYNEQFF.

The rearrangement joins TRBV6-5 to TRBJ1-5, with unresolved D. The CDR3 extends over 14 amino acids. The germline CDR1 and CDR2 sequences are MNHEY and SVGAGI. The ends were cut back, 2 bases at V and 5 bases at J, with 10 bases in the middle. The CDR3 protein is CASSYTGVDQPQHF. The CDR3, as DNA: TGTGCCAGCAGTTACACCGGGGTAGATCAGCCCCAGCATTTT.

V is TRBV5-1 and J is TRBJ2-3; TRBD2 might be the D (5 bases). Germline lookup yields CDR1 SGHRS and CDR2 YFSETQ. The CDR3 spans 14 residues. Trimming took 5 bases from V and 0 from J, leaving 10 bases between them. In DNA, the CDR3 is TGCGCCAGCAGATCTCGGACTAGCACAGATACGCAGTATTTT. Protein: CASRSRTSTDTQYF.

The genes are TRBV2 and TRBJ1-2, with D possibly being TRBD1 (6 bases). V shed 2 bases and J shed 6 bases, with 10 bases lying between them. This CDR3 is built from 13 residues. Germline V lookup: CDR1 SNHLY, CDR2 FYNNEI. CDR3 residues: CASSETGWHGYTF. The DNA for the CDR3 is TGTGCCAGCAGTGAAACAGGGTGGCATGGCTACACCTTC.

The genes are TRBV11-3 and TRBJ1-1; 9 bases line up with TRBD1. J gave up 7 bases and V 1 base, and 1 base lay outside the gene matches. Germline V CDR1 and CDR2: SGHNT, YENEEA. There are 13 residues in the CDR3. CDR3 DNA sequence: TGTGCCAGCAGCTTAGGGACAGGGGATGAAGCTTTCTTT. Translated, it gives CASSLGTGDEAFF.

This clone was detected only once. The V call is TRBV10-3, the J call TRBJ1-4, with TRBD1 as a possible D gene (6 bases). This CDR3 has 18 amino acids. V lost 0 bases and J lost 0, with 14 bases in between. Germline CDR1 reads ENHRY; CDR2 reads SYGVKD. CDR3 in DNA: TGTGCCATCAGTGAGTCCCTTCGGACAGATGCAACTAATGAAAAACTGTTTTTT. Translating it yields CAISESLRTDATNEKLFF.

Details on this clone: This may be a read error, as it is one base from a much larger clone. The genes are TRBV7-2 and TRBJ1-1; no reliable D call. Germline values: CDR1 SGHTA, CDR2 FQGNSA. The CDR3 length is 13 residues. Trimming removed 4 bases at V and 1 base at J, with 7 bases between. The CDR3 region is CASSYDTNTEAFF. The CDR3, as DNA: TGTGCCAGCAGCTACGACACGAACACTGAAGCTTTCTTT.

The chain couples TRBV20-1 to TRBJ1-2; no definite D call. V lost 6 bases to trimming and J lost 6 bases, with 11 bases between them. There are 11 residues in the CDR3. Germline values: CDR1 DFQATT, CDR2 SNEGSKA (reference sequence). In DNA form, the CDR3 reads TGCAGTGCGAGGAGGGCGGATGGCTACACCTTC. Its protein is CSARRADGYTF.

This CDR3 is CAEAGGLNTEAFF. CDR3 DNA sequence: TGTGCAGAAGCGGGAGGCTTGAACACTGAAGCTTTCTTT. The rearrangement joins TRBV6-1 to TRBJ1-1; no firm D call. The germline V gene has CDR1 MNHNS and CDR2 SASEGT. The CDR3 has 13 amino acids.

V gene TRBV4-2 combines with J gene TRBJ2-5; tentative D call: TRBD2 (6 bases). The germline V gene has CDR1 LGHNA and CDR2 YNFKEQ. There are 15 residues in the CDR3. V lost 0 bases to trimming and J lost 5 bases, with 13 bases between them. CDR3 sequence: CASSQEGTLSETQYF. CDR3 nucleotides: TGTGCCAGCAGCCAAGAAGGGACTCTCTCTGAGACCCAGTACTTC.

This rearrangement joins TRBV2 to TRBJ1-5; 7 nucleotides match TRBD1. The CDR3 covers 14 residues. Losses at the gene ends were 5 bases for V and 3 bases for J; bases not matched to a gene: 4. CDR1 and CDR2 from the germline V gene are SNHLY and FYNNEI. CDR3 amino acids: CASSSGQYNQPQHF. The CDR3 nucleotides read TGTGCCAGCAGTTCGGGACAGTACAATCAGCCCCAGCATTTT.

This clone was counted a single time. The junction departs from the called germline gene at one end, perhaps through a read error. Other DNA sequences from this sample encode an identical CDR3 as well. The chain employs TRBV7-2 and TRBJ1-1, with 7 bases identical to TRBD1. The CDR3 spans 14 residues. Germline lookup yields CDR1 SGHTA and CDR2 FQGNSA. The CDR3 region has the DNA TGTGCTAGCAGCTTAGATCAGGGGGTCACTGAAGCTTTCTTT. It specifies CASSLDQGVTEAFF.

About this clone: At one boundary the junction diverges from the germline segment, which might be a read error. The chain is built from TRBV15 and TRBJ2-1, with D maybe TRBD1 (6 bases). Looked up from germline, CDR1 is LNHNV and CDR2 is YYDKDF (reference sequence). This CDR3 region has 15 residues. Here the CDR3 reads CATSGEQGRSYEQFF. In nucleotides, the CDR3 is TGTGCCACCAGCGGAGAACAGGGTAGGAGCTATGAGCAGTTCTTC.

This sequence joins TRBV5-1 and TRBJ1-4; no clear D gene. The CDR3 extends over 15 amino acids. Per the germline V gene, CDR1 is SGHRS and CDR2 is YFSETQ. Trimming removed 3 bases at V and 7 bases at J, with 16 bases between. This CDR3 reads CASSSMGDGGEKLFF. The CDR3 nucleotides read TGCGCCAGCAGCTCGATGGGCGACGGTGGTGAAAAACTGTTTTTT.

There are a few counts of this clone. This chain connects TRBV6-5 to TRBJ2-5; D not certain. CDR1 and CDR2 (germline): MNHEY, SVGAGI. This CDR3 spans 13 amino acids. The V gene lost 2 bases and the J gene lost 4 bases, with 8 bases spanning the gap. In nucleotides, the CDR3 is TGTGCCAGCAGTTACAATCCGGGAGAGACCCAGTACTTC. As protein: CASSYNPGETQYF.

The rearrangement uses TRBV29-1 and TRBJ2-5; D gene ambiguous. The CDR3 length is 13 residues. V was pared by 6 bases and J by 4 bases, with 15 bases between. CDR1 is SQVTM and CDR2 is ANQGSEA in the germline V gene. The CDR3 sequence: CSVIQLTGETQYF. CDR3 bases: TGCAGCGTCATACAGCTCACCGGAGAGACCCAGTACTTC.

The genes are TRBV18 and TRBJ2-7; 7 bases are a match to TRBD1. CDR1 is KGHSH, CDR2 LQKENI, per germline. Trimming took 4 bases from V and 0 from J; bases not matched to a gene: 9. The CDR3 totals 16 residues. CDR3 region: CASSLQDRASSYEQYF. CDR3 nucleotides: TGTGCCAGCTCACTTCAAGACAGGGCGAGCTCCTACGAGCAGTACTTC.

This chain joins TRBV7-8 and TRBJ2-7; 8 bases are shared with TRBD2. The germline V gene encodes CDR1 SGHVS and CDR2 FQNEAQ. After removal of 5 bases from V and 7 bases from J, the junction contained 13 bases not matched to a gene. This CDR3 comprises 15 residues. The chain's CDR3 is CASSPLLGGGSEQYF. In DNA, the CDR3 is TGTGCCAGCAGCCCGCTATTGGGCGGGGGGAGTGAGCAGTACTTC. Drawing the rest from reference TRBV7-8 and TRBJ2-7, the complete variable domain is GAGVSQSPRYKVAKRGQDVALRCDPISGHVSLFWYQQALGQGPEFLTYFQNEAQLDKSGLPSDRFFAERPEGSVSTLKIQRTQQEDSAVYLCASSPLLGGGSEQYFGPGTRLTVT.

The V and J genes are TRBV5-1 and TRBJ2-5, with D perhaps TRBD2 (5 bases). TRBJ2-7 matches the DNA end more closely, so the J call is doubtful. This CDR3 spans 14 amino acids. From germline, CDR1 is SGHRS and CDR2 YFSETQ. This chain's CDR3 is CASSYSGSSYEQYF. CDR3 nucleotide sequence: TGCGCCAGCAGCTACTCGGGGAGCTCCTACGAGCAGTACTTC.

A single count supports this clone. This chain joins TRBV6-6 and TRBJ2-3, with D hard to call. Germline CDR1 reads MNHNY; CDR2 reads SVGAGI (reference sequence). CDR3 size: 16 residues. V dropped 5 bases and J dropped 1 base, with 16 bases sitting between them. The CDR3 DNA follows: TGTGCCAGCAGTGACTTCCCGGGTCTTCGCACAGATACGCAGTATTTT. It translates to CASSDFPGLRTDTQYF.